This T cell receptor (beta chain) was captured in a study of T cell repertoires in cytomegalovirus infection. Study at large: Well-studied HLA-B-restricted epitopes and recently identified HLA-C-restricted epitopes of CMV were both used in the study.

Findings of the study overall: The ex vivo response was dominated by HLA-C-restricted CMV-specific TCR beta clonotypes.

MiXCR, run by TCRdb on the reads, gives a single entry per CDR3 protein. The sample holds about a million distinct CDR3 sequences, roughly 31% seen once. About this clonotype: Antigen: not known.

With 7 bases removed from V and 6 bases from J, the gap between germline ends came to 10 bases. This CDR3 comprises 12 residues. The V gene's germline CDR1 is SNHLY and CDR2 FYNNEI. The material sequenced was cultured CD8+ T cells from PBMCs, taken from culture after CMV antigen stimulation. This sequence originates from a human donor in good health (CMV status not recorded). Some clones in this sample may be carry-over from other donors' samples. The chain couples TRBV2 to TRBJ2-1; the D gene is possibly TRBD2 (6 bases). The CDR3 reads CASTRGINEQFF. The DNA for the CDR3 is TGTGCCAGCACTCGGGGGATCAATGAGCAGTTCTTC. Variable domain in full (rest from reference TRBV2 and TRBJ2-1): EPEVTQTPSHQVTQMGQEVILRCVPISNHLYFYWYRQILGQKVEFLVSFYNNEISEKSEIFDDQFSVERPDGSNFTLKIRSTKLEDSAMYFCASTRGINEQFFGPGTRLTVL.